Presented here are 27 T cell receptor beta chains from one specimen sequenced in a study of PD-L1 blockade in urothelial cancer. Produced via immunoSEQ multiplex PCR; TCRdb's table is partial and in-frame only. The table records more than 50,000 clones, around 86% of them present only once. Sample time point: pretreatment peripheral blood. Sequencing used PBMCs, obtained around atezolizumab (anti-PD-L1) treatment. The source is a man in his 70s with urothelial cancer.

The V gene is TRBV19, the J gene TRBJ2-6, with D perhaps TRBD2 (6 bases). Germline CDR1 and CDR2: LNHDA and SQIVND (reference sequence). V lost 7 bases and J 0 bases, leaving 19 bases between the germline ends. The CDR3 length is 18 residues. The CDR3 sequence: CASTARPAGSSGANVLTF. CDR3 DNA: TGTGCCAGTACCGCTAGGCCGGCGGGGTCCTCTGGGGCCAACGTCCTGACTTTC.

This sequence joins TRBV29-1 and TRBJ2-2; 11 nucleotides match TRBD2. V lost 0 bases to trimming and J lost 7 bases; unmatched junction nucleotides: 4. The CDR3 length is 15 residues. Germline assignment: CDR1 SQVTM and CDR2 ANQGSEA. The CDR3 sequence is CSVEETSGSGGELFF. The CDR3 DNA is TGCAGCGTTGAAGAAACTAGCGGGAGTGGCGGGGAGCTGTTTTTT.

The rearrangement joins TRBV11-2 to TRBJ1-2; 8 bases align to TRBD1. Germline assignment: CDR1 SGHAT and CDR2 FQNNGV. V lost 1 base and J lost 8; bases outside the gene matches: 6. CDR3 length equals 14 residues. Here the CDR3 reads CASSLAGGAWGYTF. Written as DNA, the CDR3 is TGTGCCAGCAGCTTAGCAGGGGGCGCTTGGGGCTACACCTTC.

The chain links TRBV10-3 to TRBJ2-7; the match to TRBD1 covers 8 bases. V was clipped by 9 bases and J by 7 bases; unmatched bases: 8. CDR1 and CDR2 from the germline V gene are ENHRY and SYGVKD. The CDR3 contains 12 residues. Written as DNA, the CDR3 is TGTGCCATACGTCAGGGGGCGGGGGAGCAGTACTTC. Translation: CAIRQGAGEQYF.

Here the CDR3 reads CASSLLSGLATSPSETQYF. CDR3 DNA: TGTGCCAGCAGCTTACTATCGGGACTAGCGACTTCACCCTCAGAGACCCAGTACTTC. This chain joins TRBV11-1 and TRBJ2-5; 10 positions agree with TRBD2. Germline trimming cut 2 bases from V and 4 bases from J; bases unmatched to any gene: 16. CDR1 and CDR2 (germline): SGHAT, FQDESV (reference sequence). This CDR3 comprises 19 residues. The full variable domain, with the rest looked up from reference TRBV11-1 and TRBJ2-5, is EAEVAQSPRYKITEKSQAVAFWCDPISGHATLYWYRQILGQGPELLVQFQDESVVDDSQLPKDRFSAERLKGVDSTLKIQPAELGDSAMYLCASSLLSGLATSPSETQYFGPGTRLLVL.

The chain has TRBV11-2 and TRBJ2-5; D gene unclear. CDR1 SGHAT and CDR2 FQNNGV come from the germline V gene. V was clipped by 0 bases and J by 4 bases, with 9 bases between them. This CDR3 region has 14 residues. DNA for the CDR3: TGTGCCAGCAGCTTAGACGGCCCAGGAGAGACCCAGTACTTC. The encoded protein is CASSLDGPGETQYF.

This chain connects TRBV6-1 to TRBJ2-3, with TRBD2 matching over 8 bases. The germline V gene has CDR1 MNHNS and CDR2 SASEGT. The J segment lost 3 bases and the V segment lost 7 bases, leaving 3 bases of the junction unmatched. The CDR3 sequence is 13 residues long. The CDR3 bases are TGTGCCAGCATAGAGCGGGGGACAGATACGCAGTATTTT. Translation: CASIERGTDTQYF.

This chain joins TRBV18 and TRBJ2-5; no clear D gene. The V end lost 1 base, the J end lost 5 bases, and 11 bases lay between the germline ends. Germline V gene lookup returns CDR1 KGHSH and CDR2 LQKENI. The CDR3 is 14 residues long. The CDR3 spells CASSPRASHETQYF. CDR3 nucleotide sequence: TGTGCCAGCTCACCACGGGCCTCGCACGAGACCCAGTACTTC.

V and J are TRBV18 and TRBJ2-1; TRBD2 might be the D (6 bases). Germline CDR1 KGHSH, CDR2 LQKENI. The CDR3 has 14 amino acids. V dropped 1 base and J dropped 6 bases, with 10 bases sitting between them. The chain's CDR3 is CASSPQNSGNEQFF. The CDR3 DNA sequence: TGTGCCAGCTCACCACAGAATAGCGGCAATGAGCAGTTCTTC.

This chain uses TRBV5-1 with TRBJ2-7; 11 nucleotides match TRBD2. Losses at the gene ends were 2 bases for V and 2 bases for J; bases not matched to a gene: 3. In germline, CDR1 is SGHRS, CDR2 YFSETQ. This CDR3 is 15 amino acids long. CDR3 region: CASSFSTSGTYEQYF. The DNA of the CDR3 is TGCGCCAGCAGCTTTTCGACTAGCGGGACCTACGAGCAGTACTTC.

The V and J genes are TRBV19 and TRBJ1-4, with a tentative D call TRBD1 (5 bases). The CDR3 runs 17 residues. Germline V gene sequence: CDR1 LNHDA, CDR2 SQIVND (reference sequence). V was trimmed by 1 base and J by 0 bases, leaving 12 bases between them. Here the CDR3 DNA reads TGTGCCAGTAGTATAGGCCGTCGGGGGGCAACTAATGAAAAACTGTTTTTT. Its protein product is CASSIGRRGATNEKLFF.

The chain couples TRBV2 to TRBJ2-1; D remains ambiguous. Trimming took off 4 bases at V and 0 bases at J, with 10 bases between the two ends. The CDR3 sequence is 15 residues long. CDR1 and CDR2 (germline): SNHLY, FYNNEI. DNA of the CDR3: TGTGCCAGCAGTGGCGTGCCTCGCTCCTACAATGAGCAGTTCTTC. This sequence encodes CASSGVPRSYNEQFF.

V gene TRBV2 combines with J gene TRBJ2-7; TRBD2 matches at 16 bases. V gave up 6 bases and J gave up 2 bases; unmatched junction bases: 13. Germline V gene sequence: CDR1 SNHLY, CDR2 FYNNEI. The CDR3 totals 19 residues. This CDR3 reads CASRGTSGRARFQTYEQYF. CDR3 coding DNA: TGTGCCAGCAGGGGGACTAGCGGGAGGGCCCGTTTTCAAACCTACGAGCAGTACTTC.

This clone is a singleton in its sample. The chain employs TRBV7-9 and TRBJ1-5; D is ambiguous. V shed 0 bases and J shed 1 base, with 4 bases lying between them. CDR3 length: 14 amino acids. From germline, CDR1 is SEHNR and CDR2 FQNEAQ (reference sequence). The CDR3 is CASSLASSNQPQHF. The CDR3 DNA follows: TGTGCCAGCAGCTTAGCGAGCAGCAATCAGCCCCAGCATTTT.

The chain employs TRBV2 and TRBJ2-7, with a weak D call TRBD1 (5 bases). The CDR3 extends over 13 amino acids. Germline values: CDR1 SNHLY, CDR2 FYNNEI. Between the trimmed V and J ends, which lost 6 bases and 0 bases, there was a span of 9 bases. This CDR3 is CASRAGSSYEQYF. The CDR3 coding sequence is TGTGCCAGCAGGGCAGGGTCCTCCTACGAGCAGTACTTC.

This chain joins TRBV5-1 and TRBJ2-7; the D gene is possibly TRBD2 (7 bases). CDR3 length: 13 amino acids. Germline CDR1 reads SGHRS; CDR2 reads YFSETQ. V was clipped by 5 bases and J by 4 bases, with 13 bases between them. The CDR3 here is CASSSGGDYEQYF. DNA for the CDR3: TGCGCCAGCAGTTCGGGGGGCGATTACGAGCAGTACTTC.

The chain recombines TRBV18 with TRBJ2-1, with a tentative D call TRBD2 (6 bases). V gave up 3 bases and J gave up 6 bases, with 15 bases separating them. The germline CDR1 and CDR2 sequences are KGHSH and LQKENI. The CDR3 contains 15 residues. CDR3 sequence reads: CASSPPLASGNEQFF. CDR3 nucleotides: TGTGCCAGCTCACCTCCCCTAGCGAGCGGCAATGAGCAGTTCTTC. The full variable domain, completed using reference TRBV18 and TRBJ2-1, is NAGVMQNPRHLVRRRGQEARLRCSPMKGHSHVYWYRQLPEEGLKFMVYLQKENIIDESGMPKERFSAEFPKEGPSILRIQQVVRGDSAAYFCASSPPLASGNEQFFGPGTRLTVL.

The chain employs TRBV14 and TRBJ2-3; a weak D match, TRBD2 (6 bases). V shed 2 bases and J shed 2 bases, with 14 bases lying between them. In germline, CDR1 is SGHDN, CDR2 FVKESK. The CDR3 sequence is 16 residues long. Written as DNA, the CDR3 is TGTGCCAGCAGCCAAAGTAGCGGAGAATCCACAGATACGCAGTATTTT. It yields the protein CASSQSSGESTDTQYF.

The chain couples TRBV7-9 to TRBJ2-2; no definite D call. The V gene's germline CDR1 is SEHNR and CDR2 FQNEAQ (reference sequence). The CDR3 has 15 amino acids. Trimming took off 1 base at V and 2 bases at J, with 8 bases between the two ends. As DNA, the CDR3 is TGTGCCAGCAGCTTAGTAGCTTCCAACACCGGGGAGCTGTTTTTT. This sequence encodes CASSLVASNTGELFF.

V and J are TRBV5-6 and TRBJ2-2; no definite D call. CDR3 length: 16 amino acids. The germline CDR1 and CDR2 sequences are SGHDT and YYEEEE. V gave up 3 bases and J gave up 4 bases, with 16 bases separating them. The CDR3 DNA follows: TGTGCCAGCAGCTCACCGTGGAGCGATGGCACCGGGGAGCTGTTTTTT. Protein: CASSSPWSDGTGELFF.

This clone turned up a few times. The chain carries TRBV29-1 and TRBJ2-5, with 14 bases fitting TRBD2. Per the germline V gene, CDR1 is SQVTM and CDR2 is ANQGSEA. There are 14 residues in the CDR3. V lost 8 bases to trimming and J lost 4 bases; unmatched junction nucleotides: 6. The CDR3 reads CSTRLAGGAETQYF. The CDR3 DNA reads as TGCAGCACAAGACTAGCGGGAGGGGCAGAGACCCAGTACTTC.

V usage is TRBV5-1 and J usage is TRBJ2-1; TRBD1 matches at 11 bases. V dropped 1 base and J dropped 3; count of bases not matched to a gene: 3. The CDR3 consists of 16 residues. Germline CDR1 and CDR2: SGHRS and YFSETQ. The CDR3 region is CASSLTGTGGYNEQFF. Written as DNA, the CDR3 is TGCGCCAGCAGCTTGACGGGGACAGGGGGCTACAATGAGCAGTTCTTC.

The chain uses TRBV5-1 and TRBJ2-5; no reliable D call. Germline CDR1 and CDR2: SGHRS and YFSETQ. CDR3 length: 13 residues. V lost 1 base and J lost 5, with 9 bases in between. CDR3 in amino acids: CASSLLSEETQYF. CDR3 nucleotide sequence: TGCGCCAGCAGCTTGCTGAGTGAGGAGACCCAGTACTTC.

V and J are TRBV2 and TRBJ2-5; the match to TRBD2 covers 9 bases. Germline-derived CDR1 and CDR2 are SNHLY and FYNNEI. V dropped 7 bases and J dropped 4; count of bases not matched to a gene: 4. The CDR3 has 13 residues. CDR3 loop: CASKLTSGETQYF. As DNA, the CDR3 is TGTGCCAGCAAACTGACTAGCGGAGAGACCCAGTACTTC.

The J gene is TRBJ1-2, the V gene TRBV2, with a possible D match to TRBD1 (6 bases). CDR1 is SNHLY and CDR2 is FYNNEI in the germline V gene. The length of the CDR3 is 14 residues. Trimming pared 3 bases from V and 5 bases from J, leaving 13 bases between. CDR3 protein: CASSEDSQGYGYTF. The CDR3 DNA sequence: TGTGCCAGCAGTGAGGACAGCCAGGGGTATGGCTACACCTTC.

The chain employs TRBV9 and TRBJ2-3, with a tentative D call TRBD2 (6 bases). The CDR3 loop spans 13 amino acids. Trimming removed 0 bases at V and 6 bases at J, with 8 bases between. CDR1 and CDR2 from the germline V gene are SGDLS and YYNGEE. The CDR3 reads CASSVGRADTQYF. DNA of the CDR3: TGTGCCAGCAGCGTAGGGAGGGCCGATACGCAGTATTTT. Looking up the rest from reference TRBV9 and TRBJ2-3 gives the full variable domain: DSGVTQTPKHLITATGQRVTLRCSPRSGDLSVYWYQQSLDQGLQFLIQYYNGEERAKGNILERFSAQQFPDLHSELNLSSLELGDSALYFCASSVGRADTQYFGPGTRLTVL.

This clone was recorded once. This chain links TRBV11-1 with TRBJ2-7; 7 nucleotides match TRBD2. J was trimmed by 2 bases and V by 5 bases; bases with no gene match: 9. Looked up from germline, CDR1 is SGHAT and CDR2 is FQDESV (reference sequence). The CDR3 is 15 residues long. The CDR3 sequence: CASSLKREFPYEQYF. CDR3 coding DNA: TGTGCCAGCAGCCTCAAGCGGGAATTCCCCTACGAGCAGTACTTC.